The 27 T cell receptor beta chains listed next were all sequenced from one sample in a study of T-cell reconstitution after alpha-beta-depleted transplantation in children. Molecular barcoding with unique molecular identifiers was used for the TCRbeta library. TCRdb independently ran MiXCR on the PCR reads; one entry per CDR3 protein. Of about 260,000 distinct CDR3 sequences in the sample, roughly 8% are singletons; the top ten hold just under 6.5%. Sequencing was performed on PBMCs, mostly from graft donor cells, taken 180 days after TCRalphabeta/CD19-depleted stem cell transplant. These receptors came from a male patient younger than 18 who had a stem cell transplant for acute lymphoblastic leukemia, so the T cells may come from the graft donor.

This clonotype appeared many times. V gene TRBV10-3 combines with J gene TRBJ2-2; 11 nucleotides align to TRBD1. The CDR3 loop spans 13 amino acids. Looked up from germline, CDR1 is ENHRY and CDR2 is SYGVKD. CDR3 DNA: TGTTCCTCCGGGACAGGGGGGACCGGGGAGCTGTTTTTT. Protein: CSSGTGGTGELFF.

The chain employs TRBV27 and TRBJ2-3; D is perhaps TRBD1 (5 bases). From germline, CDR1 is MNHEY and CDR2 SMNVEV (reference sequence). Between the trimmed V and J ends, which lost 2 bases and 5 bases, there was a span of 17 bases. The CDR3 consists of 16 residues. CDR3 nucleotide sequence: TGTGCCAGCAGTTTAGATGGGGCGTTGGGTGGAGATACGCAGTATTTT. Protein: CASSLDGALGGDTQYF.

The sample holds many counts of this clonotype. The V and J genes are TRBV19 and TRBJ2-3; D uncertain. Trimming removed 7 bases at V and 1 base at J, with 6 bases between. This CDR3 is built from 12 residues. CDR1 LNHDA and CDR2 SQIVND come from the germline V gene (reference sequence). CDR3 bases: TGTGCCAGTAAGACCGGCACAGATACGCAGTATTTT. Amino acid sequence: CASKTGTDTQYF.

V and J are TRBV4-2 and TRBJ1-1; no reliable D call. Germline-derived CDR1 and CDR2 are LGHNA and YNFKEQ. This CDR3 is built from 15 residues. V lost 0 bases and J 1 base, leaving 9 bases between the germline ends. The CDR3: CASSQEADRNTEAFF. The CDR3 DNA reads as TGTGCCAGCAGCCAAGAGGCGGATCGGAACACTGAAGCTTTCTTT.

This clonotype has a count of ten or more. The chain carries TRBV12-3 or TRBV12-4 and TRBJ2-2; D may match TRBD1 or TRBD2 (6 bases each). V was shortened by 6 bases and J by 5 bases, with 16 bases between the two germline ends. There are 15 residues in the CDR3. CDR3 in DNA: TGTGCCAGCAGCCCGGCGGGAAGGGGGACCGGGGAGCTGTTTTTT. It encodes CASSPAGRGTGELFF.

Ten or more counts support this clonotype. This chain connects TRBV28 to TRBJ2-2; D is possibly TRBD2 (6 bases). The CDR3 consists of 15 residues. Looked up from germline, CDR1 is MDHEN and CDR2 is SYDVKM. V lost 2 bases to trimming and J lost 4 bases, with 11 bases between them. Written as DNA, the CDR3 is TGTGCCAGCAGTTTAGGGGGGAGAGGCACCGGGGAGCTGTTTTTT. Residues: CASSLGGRGTGELFF.

As for this clonotype: A much bigger clone sits one base away, suggesting this may be a read error. The gene calls are TRBV6-1 and TRBJ1-1, with D hard to call. Germline V gene lookup returns CDR1 MNHNS and CDR2 SASEGT. V gave up 8 bases and J gave up 4 bases, with 23 bases separating them. The CDR3 sequence is 16 residues long. The CDR3 DNA sequence: TGTGCCAGCGGTCTAGACGGACTGCCGCTGGGCACTGAAGCTTTCTTT. Amino acids: CASGLDGLPLGTEAFF.

This clonotype showed up many times. The J gene is TRBJ2-7, the V gene TRBV28, with 7 bases lining up with TRBD1. The CDR3 is 16 residues long. Per germline, CDR1 MDHEN and CDR2 SYDVKM. J lost 3 bases, V lost 6 bases, and 14 bases had no gene match. CDR3 DNA: TGTGCCAGCAGCTACCTTCCGGGACAGTGGAGCTACGAGCAGTACTTC. It is translated as CASSYLPGQWSYEQYF.

This clonotype was observed many times. The chain has TRBV25-1 and TRBJ2-5, with D uncertain. The germline V gene encodes CDR1 MGHDK and CDR2 SYGVNS. The CDR3 totals 14 residues. Trimming removed 5 bases from V and 5 bases from J, with 15 bases in between. CDR3 sequence reads: CASSRDVSKETQYF. CDR3 nucleotide sequence: TGTGCCAGCAGTAGAGATGTTAGCAAGGAGACCCAGTACTTC.

This clonotype was found many times. V usage is TRBV7-2 and J usage is TRBJ2-7; 8 bases match TRBD2. V was pared by 4 bases and J by 4 bases, with 6 bases of the junction left unmatched. This CDR3 region has 14 residues. Germline V gene sequence: CDR1 SGHTA, CDR2 FQGNSA. CDR3 sequence: CASSSRGGRYEQYF. CDR3 sequence (DNA): TGTGCCAGCAGCTCCCGGGGGGGCCGGTACGAGCAGTACTTC.

This clonotype was observed many times. The chain is built from TRBV6-1 and TRBJ2-6; D is unresolved. This CDR3 has 15 amino acids. V lost 6 bases and J 4 bases, leaving 13 bases between the germline ends. From germline, CDR1 is MNHNS and CDR2 SASEGT. The CDR3 region is CASRRGGSGANVLTF. DNA of the CDR3: TGTGCCAGCAGGAGAGGCGGCTCAGGGGCCAACGTCCTGACTTTC.

This clonotype was counted many times. This rearrangement joins TRBV7-6 to TRBJ2-2; no definite D call. The CDR3 totals 14 residues. Germline CDR1 is SGHVS and CDR2 is FNYEAQ. Trimming pared 1 base from V and 9 bases from J, leaving 12 bases between. This CDR3 reads CASSLGSGPRELFF. The CDR3 DNA is TGTGCCAGCAGCTTAGGATCGGGCCCCCGGGAGCTGTTTTTT.

This clonotype was recorded at least ten times. Mismatch with germline at one junction end may stem from a read error. The chain employs TRBV5-1 and TRBJ1-1; 7 bases map to TRBD1. Germline assignment: CDR1 SGHRS and CDR2 YFSETQ. This CDR3 contains 17 residues. The CDR3 here is CASSLGGQRLVNTESFF. The CDR3 region has the DNA TGCGCCAGCAGCCTTGGGGGACAGCGGCTTGTGAACACTGAATCTTTCTTT.

This clonotype was observed at least ten times. The chain joins TRBV20-1 to TRBJ2-1; D perhaps matches TRBD1 (5 bases). The CDR3 covers 15 residues. Trimming shortened V by 4 bases and J by 1 base, and 14 bases separated the two germline ends. The germline V gene has CDR1 DFQATT and CDR2 SNEGSKA (reference sequence). CDR3 residues: CSAKGVLRSYNEQFF. DNA for the CDR3: TGCAGTGCTAAAGGGGTCCTGCGGTCCTACAATGAGCAGTTCTTC.

This clonotype was seen a handful of times. The chain links TRBV18 to TRBJ2-7, with D hard to call. The CDR3 length is 13 residues. Germline CDR1 is KGHSH and CDR2 is LQKENI. V dropped 3 bases and J dropped 2 bases, with 8 bases sitting between them. The CDR3 DNA sequence: TGTGCCAGCTCACCGCCGGAGCCCTACGAGCAGTACTTC. Its protein is CASSPPEPYEQYF.

This clonotype has ten or more counts. This chain uses TRBV4-1 with TRBJ1-4, with 7 positions matching TRBD1. Trimming removed 2 bases from V and 15 bases from J; junction bases left unmatched: 3. In germline, CDR1 is MGHRA, CDR2 YSYEKL. The CDR3 runs 11 residues. CDR3 loop: CASSQWDSLFF. CDR3 sequence (DNA): TGCGCCAGCAGCCAATGGGACAGTTTGTTTTTT.

This clonotype was picked up many times. V usage is TRBV5-6 and J usage is TRBJ2-2; D is perhaps TRBD2 (5 bases). The CDR3 is made up of 14 amino acids. V was pared by 1 base and J by 1 base, with 5 bases between. Germline V gene data show CDR1 as SGHDT and CDR2 as YYEEEE. The chain's CDR3 is CASSLSGNTGELFF. The CDR3 region has the DNA TGTGCCAGCAGCTTGAGCGGGAACACCGGGGAGCTGTTTTTT.

Ten or more counts support this clonotype. This sequence joins TRBV5-5 and TRBJ1-2; D ambiguous. This CDR3 is 15 amino acids long. Trimming took off 0 bases at V and 4 bases at J, with 13 bases between the two ends. Germline CDR1 and CDR2: SGHKS and YYEKEE (reference sequence). Here the CDR3 reads CASSLAQSFSYGYTF. The CDR3 region has the DNA TGTGCCAGCAGCTTGGCACAGTCCTTCTCCTATGGCTACACCTTC.

This clonotype appeared many times. V is TRBV12-5 and J is TRBJ1-3, with D tentatively TRBD1 (5 bases). Germline CDR1 and CDR2: LGHNT and FRNRAP. CDR3 length equals 14 residues. V lost 1 base and J lost 1, with 5 bases in between. CDR3 DNA sequence: TGTGCTAGTGGTTTGGGGACATCTGGAAACACCATATATTTT. This encodes CASGLGTSGNTIYF.

This clonotype was counted a few times. J is TRBJ2-7 and V is TRBV28; TRBD2 matches 8 bases. The CDR3 covers 14 residues. Germline V gene data show CDR1 as MDHEN and CDR2 as SYDVKM. Trimming cost V 5 bases and J 4 bases; bases outside gene matches: 7. The CDR3 nucleotides read TGTGCCAGCAGTGCCCGAGCGGGAGAGTACGAGCAGTACTTC. It specifies CASSARAGEYEQYF.

This clonotype was seen at least ten times. The chain employs TRBV5-6 and TRBJ2-2; D not resolved. V was cut by 0 bases and J by 6 bases, with 9 bases left in between. The CDR3 runs to 14 residues. CDR1 and CDR2 from the germline V gene are SGHDT and YYEEEE. The CDR3 reads CASSLVAEPGELFF. The CDR3 DNA sequence: TGTGCCAGCAGCTTGGTCGCAGAACCCGGGGAGCTGTTTTTT.

This clonotype was observed at least ten times. The chain recombines TRBV5-1 with TRBJ2-5; 9 bases match TRBD1. With 0 bases clipped from V and 2 bases from J, the junction kept 2 bases outside the gene matches. Germline V lookup: CDR1 SGHRS, CDR2 YFSETQ. The CDR3 extends over 15 amino acids. Written as DNA, the CDR3 is TGCGCCAGCAGCTTGGAGGGACAGGGACAAGAGACCCAGTACTTC. Its protein product is CASSLEGQGQETQYF.

This clonotype has ten or more counts. The V and J genes are TRBV4-2 and TRBJ2-3; D is undetermined. V lost 1 base and J 2 bases, leaving 10 bases between the germline ends. The CDR3 spans 15 residues. The V gene's germline CDR1 is LGHNA and CDR2 YNFKEQ. CDR3 coding DNA: TGTGCCAGCAGCCAAGGAGGTGGGCTCACAGATACGCAGTATTTT. It translates to CASSQGGGLTDTQYF.

In its sample, this clonotype was seen many times. The V and J genes are TRBV7-2 and TRBJ2-7, with unresolved D. Trimming removed 0 bases at V and 0 bases at J, with 6 bases between. This CDR3 has 14 amino acids. Germline assignment: CDR1 SGHTA and CDR2 FQGNSA. The CDR3 DNA reads TGTGCCAGCAGCTTAGCTGACACCTCCTACGAGCAGTACTTC. This encodes CASSLADTSYEQYF.

This clonotype was observed many times. The V gene is TRBV20-1, the J gene TRBJ2-1; possible D gene TRBD2, 6 bases. This CDR3 spans 13 amino acids. In germline, CDR1 is DFQATT, CDR2 SNEGSKA (reference sequence). The V end was cut by 5 bases, the J end by 10 bases, with 18 bases between. The CDR3 nucleotides read TGCAGTGCTCCCTACGGCGTACGGGGGGAGCAGTTCTTC. It codes for CSAPYGVRGEQFF.

The table lists this clonotype with many counts. The chain uses TRBV20-1 and TRBJ1-2, with D possibly TRBD1 on 5 matching bases. Trimming stripped 3 bases from V and 3 bases from J, with 11 bases between. Germline V gene sequence: CDR1 DFQATT, CDR2 SNEGSKA (reference sequence). The CDR3 has 13 amino acids. The CDR3 spells CSARGTWDYGYTF. As DNA, the CDR3 is TGCAGTGCTAGGGGGACCTGGGACTATGGCTACACCTTC.

The V and J genes are TRBV11-2 and TRBJ2-1, with 14 bases identical to TRBD2. The germline gives CDR1 SGHAT, CDR2 FQNNGV. The CDR3 sequence is 17 residues long. With V trimmed by 6 bases and J by 3 bases, 7 bases remained unmatched. The CDR3 is CASSHGLAGGYYNEQFF. DNA for the CDR3: TGTGCCAGCAGTCACGGACTAGCGGGGGGCTACTACAATGAGCAGTTCTTC. Full variable domain (remainder filled in from reference TRBV11-2 and TRBJ2-1): EAGVAQSPRYKIIEKRQSVAFWCNPISGHATLYWYQQILGQGPKLLIQFQNNGVVDDSQLPKDRFSAERLKGVDSTLKIQPAKLEDSAVYLCASSHGLAGGYYNEQFFGPGTRLTVL.